This T cell receptor (beta chain) was profiled in a study of T-cell memory formation after mild COVID-19. About the research overall: For the most part, TCR clusters were specific to one donor.

MiXCR was run by TCRdb on the 5' RACE reads, yielding one entry per CDR3 protein. The table shows some 300,000 distinct CDR3 sequences, with 20% to 25% occurring only once. Study-wide results and limits: A balance of CD4 and CD8 characterized clones contracting day 15 to 85, whereas later expanders leaned CD4+. The finding that pre-infection memory included some responding clones suggested that cross-reactive memory joined. Among contracting clones, CD4+ were mainly CM/EM and CD8+ enriched in EMRA.

As regards this clonotype: Its specificity is unknown.

This TCR derives from a man between 18 and 35 years old who had mild COVID-19 (a few samples of this study predate the infection). Cell type and time point are not known. Sample: PBMCs or a T cell subset sorted from them (not recorded which).

CDR3 sequence (DNA): TGCGCCAGCAGCTTGGCACAGGGGGCGCAGGAGCAGTACTTC. Amino acids: CASSLAQGAQEQYF. J is TRBJ2-7 and V is TRBV5-1; 9 bases align to TRBD1. CDR1 and CDR2 (germline): SGHRS, YFSETQ. With V trimmed by 0 bases and J by 7 bases, 5 bases remained unmatched. The CDR3 has 14 residues.